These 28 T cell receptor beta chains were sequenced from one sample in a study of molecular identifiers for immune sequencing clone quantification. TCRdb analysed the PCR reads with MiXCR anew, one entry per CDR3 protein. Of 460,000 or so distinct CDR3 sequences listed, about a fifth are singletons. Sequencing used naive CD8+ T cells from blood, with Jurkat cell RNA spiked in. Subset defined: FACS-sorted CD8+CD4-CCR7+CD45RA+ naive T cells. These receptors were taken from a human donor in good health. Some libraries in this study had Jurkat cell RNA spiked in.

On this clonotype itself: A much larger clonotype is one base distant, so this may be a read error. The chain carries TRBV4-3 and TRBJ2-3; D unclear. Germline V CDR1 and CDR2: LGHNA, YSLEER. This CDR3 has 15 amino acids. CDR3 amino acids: CASSQASISTVTQYF. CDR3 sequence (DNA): TGCGCCAGCAGCCAAGCGTCTATTAGCACAGTTACGCAGTATTTT.

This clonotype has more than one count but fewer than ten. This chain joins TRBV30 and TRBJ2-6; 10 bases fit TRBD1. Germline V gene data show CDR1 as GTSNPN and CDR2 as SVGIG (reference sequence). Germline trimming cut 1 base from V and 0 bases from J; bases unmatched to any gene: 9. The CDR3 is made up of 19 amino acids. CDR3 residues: CAWSDHRDRGLSGANVLTF. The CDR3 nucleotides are TGTGCCTGGAGTGACCACCGGGACAGGGGCCTCTCTGGGGCCAACGTCCTGACTTTC.

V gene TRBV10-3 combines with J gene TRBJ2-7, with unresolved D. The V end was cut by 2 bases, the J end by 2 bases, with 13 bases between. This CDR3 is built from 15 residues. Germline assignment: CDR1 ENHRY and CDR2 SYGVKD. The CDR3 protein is CAISETAGLAYEQYF. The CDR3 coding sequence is TGTGCCATCAGTGAGACGGCAGGCTTAGCCTACGAGCAGTACTTC.

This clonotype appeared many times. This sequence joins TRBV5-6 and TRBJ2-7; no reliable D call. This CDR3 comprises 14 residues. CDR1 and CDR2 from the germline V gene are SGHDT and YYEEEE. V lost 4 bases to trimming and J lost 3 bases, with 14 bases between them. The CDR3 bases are TGTGCCAGCAGCCCCGGGCCAGTTGGCTACGAGCAGTACTTC. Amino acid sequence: CASSPGPVGYEQYF.

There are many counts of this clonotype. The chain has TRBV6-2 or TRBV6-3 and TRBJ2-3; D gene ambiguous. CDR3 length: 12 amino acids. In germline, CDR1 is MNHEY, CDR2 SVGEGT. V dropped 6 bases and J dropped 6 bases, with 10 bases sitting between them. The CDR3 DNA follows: TGTGCCAGCAGGACACTGGGGGATACGCAGTATTTT. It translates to CASRTLGDTQYF.

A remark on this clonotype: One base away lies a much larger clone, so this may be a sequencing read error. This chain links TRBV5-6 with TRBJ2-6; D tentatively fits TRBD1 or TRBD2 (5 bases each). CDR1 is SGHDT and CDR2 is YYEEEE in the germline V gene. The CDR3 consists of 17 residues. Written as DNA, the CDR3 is TGTGCCAGCAGCTTGGCTGGGGGATTCTCTGGGGCCAACGTCCCGACTTTC. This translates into CASSLAGGFSGANVPTF.

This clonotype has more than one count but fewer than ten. As DNA, the CDR3 is TGTGCCAGCAGTGTAACAGGGGGGAACACCGGGGAGCTGTTTTTT. Its protein product is CASSVTGGNTGELFF. The chain uses TRBV2 and TRBJ2-2; 8 positions agree with TRBD1. This CDR3 comprises 15 residues. From germline, CDR1 is SNHLY and CDR2 FYNNEI. The V and J ends lost 4 bases and 1 base, in that order; junction bases with no gene match: 2.

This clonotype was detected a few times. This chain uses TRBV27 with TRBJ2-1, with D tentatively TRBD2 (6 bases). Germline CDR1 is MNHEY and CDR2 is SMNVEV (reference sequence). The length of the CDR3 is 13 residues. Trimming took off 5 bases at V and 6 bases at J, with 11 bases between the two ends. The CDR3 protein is CASSPWDFNEQFF. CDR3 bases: TGTGCCAGCAGTCCCTGGGACTTCAATGAGCAGTTCTTC.

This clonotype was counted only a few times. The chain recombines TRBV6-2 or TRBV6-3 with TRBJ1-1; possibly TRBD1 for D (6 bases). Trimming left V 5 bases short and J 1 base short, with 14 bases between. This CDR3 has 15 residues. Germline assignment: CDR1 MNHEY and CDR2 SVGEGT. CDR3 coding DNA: TGTGCCAGCAGTCCTATGGGGGCAGGGAACACTGAAGCTTTCTTT. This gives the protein CASSPMGAGNTEAFF.

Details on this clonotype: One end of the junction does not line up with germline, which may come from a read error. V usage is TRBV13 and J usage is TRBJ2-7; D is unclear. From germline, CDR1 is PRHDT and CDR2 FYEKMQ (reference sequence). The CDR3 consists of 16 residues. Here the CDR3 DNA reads TGTGCCAGCAGCTTGGATCCGGAGACCTCGTACTACGAGCCGTACTTC. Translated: CASSLDPETSYYEPYF.

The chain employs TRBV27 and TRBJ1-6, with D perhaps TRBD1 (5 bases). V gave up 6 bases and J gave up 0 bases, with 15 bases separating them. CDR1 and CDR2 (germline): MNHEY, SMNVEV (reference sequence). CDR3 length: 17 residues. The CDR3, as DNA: TGTGCCAGCAGGGATAGGGGAGGGAGCTCCTATAATTCACCCCTCCACTTT. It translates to CASRDRGGSSYNSPLHF.

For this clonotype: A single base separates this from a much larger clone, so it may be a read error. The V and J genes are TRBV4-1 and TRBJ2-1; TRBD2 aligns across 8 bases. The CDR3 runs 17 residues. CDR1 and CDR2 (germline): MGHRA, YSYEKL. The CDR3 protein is CASSQVTGTRGYNEQSF. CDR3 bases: TGCGCCAGCAGCCAAGTAACTGGGACTAGAGGTTACAATGAGCAGTCCTTC.

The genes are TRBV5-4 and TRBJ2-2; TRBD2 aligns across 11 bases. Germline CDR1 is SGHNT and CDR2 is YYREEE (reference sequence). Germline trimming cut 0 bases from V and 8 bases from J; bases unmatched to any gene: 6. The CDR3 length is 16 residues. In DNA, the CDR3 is TGTGCCAGCAGCTTGGGGCTAGCGGGAGGACGAGGGGAGCTGTTTTTT. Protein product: CASSLGLAGGRGELFF.

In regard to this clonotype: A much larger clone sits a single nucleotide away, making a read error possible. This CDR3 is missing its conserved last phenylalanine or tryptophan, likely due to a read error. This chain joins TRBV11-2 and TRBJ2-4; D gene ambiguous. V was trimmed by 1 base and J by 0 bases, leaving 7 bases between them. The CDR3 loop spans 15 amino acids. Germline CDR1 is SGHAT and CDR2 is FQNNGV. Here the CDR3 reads CASSLGVLAKNIQYL. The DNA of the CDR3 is TGTGCCAGCAGCTTAGGGGTCCTAGCCAAAAACATTCAGTACCTC.

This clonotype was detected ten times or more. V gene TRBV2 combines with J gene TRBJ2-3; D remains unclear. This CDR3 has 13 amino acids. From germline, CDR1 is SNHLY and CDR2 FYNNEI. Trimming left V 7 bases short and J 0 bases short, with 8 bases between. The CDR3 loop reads CASKKSSTDTQYF. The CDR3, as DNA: TGTGCCAGCAAAAAATCCAGCACAGATACGCAGTATTTT.

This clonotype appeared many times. The CDR3 DNA follows: TGTGCCAGCAGTCTTTATAGCGGGGGGGCAAGAGATACGCAGTATTTT. This gives the protein CASSLYSGGARDTQYF. This rearrangement joins TRBV6-1 to TRBJ2-3; 11 nucleotides agree with TRBD2. Germline CDR1 and CDR2: MNHNS and SASEGT. The V segment lost 5 bases and the J segment 5 bases; nucleotides outside the gene matches: 9. This CDR3 has 16 amino acids.

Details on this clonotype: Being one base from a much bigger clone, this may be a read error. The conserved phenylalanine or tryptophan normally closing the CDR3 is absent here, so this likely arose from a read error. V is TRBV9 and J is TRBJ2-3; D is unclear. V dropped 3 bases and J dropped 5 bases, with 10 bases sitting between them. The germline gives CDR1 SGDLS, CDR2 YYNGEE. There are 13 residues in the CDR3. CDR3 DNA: TGTGCCAGCAGCGGGGCCCGGGTAGATACGCAGTATTCT. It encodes CASSGARVDTQYS.

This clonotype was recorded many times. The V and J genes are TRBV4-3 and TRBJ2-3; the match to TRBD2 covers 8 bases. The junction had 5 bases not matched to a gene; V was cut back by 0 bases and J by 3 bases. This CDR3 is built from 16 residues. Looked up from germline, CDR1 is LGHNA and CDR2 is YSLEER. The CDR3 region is CASSQDVLAVTDTQYF. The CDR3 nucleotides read TGCGCCAGCAGCCAAGATGTACTAGCGGTTACAGATACGCAGTATTTT.

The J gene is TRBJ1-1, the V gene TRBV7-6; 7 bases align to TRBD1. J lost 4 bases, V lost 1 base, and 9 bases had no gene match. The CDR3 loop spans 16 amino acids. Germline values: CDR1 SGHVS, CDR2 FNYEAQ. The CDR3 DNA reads TGTGCCAGCAGCTTAGGTCAGGGGGTAGTTTTCACTGAAGCTTTCTTT. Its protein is CASSLGQGVVFTEAFF.

The CDR3 region has the DNA TGTGCCACCATTTCGGGGGGCGCCACAGATACGCAGTATTTT. Translating gives CATISGGATDTQYF. The chain joins TRBV27 to TRBJ2-3, with D possibly being TRBD2 (7 bases). Germline values: CDR1 MNHEY, CDR2 SMNVEV (reference sequence). The V gene lost 10 bases and the J gene lost 2 bases, with 16 bases spanning the gap. The CDR3 sequence is 14 residues long.

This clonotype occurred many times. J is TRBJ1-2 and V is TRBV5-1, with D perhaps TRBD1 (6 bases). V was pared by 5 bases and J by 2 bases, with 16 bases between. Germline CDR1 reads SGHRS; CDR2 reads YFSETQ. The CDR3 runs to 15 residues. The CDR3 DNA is TGCGCCAGCAGTCTGGAGCCGGGGGCGAACTATGGCTACACCTTC. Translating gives CASSLEPGANYGYTF.

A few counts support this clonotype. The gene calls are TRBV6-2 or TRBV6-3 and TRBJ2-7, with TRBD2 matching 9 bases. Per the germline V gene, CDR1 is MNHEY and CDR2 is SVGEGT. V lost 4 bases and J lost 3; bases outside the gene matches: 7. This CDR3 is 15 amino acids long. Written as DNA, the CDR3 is TGTGCCAGCAGTTGGCCGGGACTAGCTAGCTACGAGCAGTACTTC. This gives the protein CASSWPGLASYEQYF.

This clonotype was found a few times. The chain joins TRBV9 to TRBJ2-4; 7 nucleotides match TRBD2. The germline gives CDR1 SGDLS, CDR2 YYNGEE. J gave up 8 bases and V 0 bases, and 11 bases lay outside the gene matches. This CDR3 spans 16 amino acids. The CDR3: CASSVEAGLRTDIQYF. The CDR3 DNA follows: TGTGCCAGCAGCGTAGAAGCGGGACTAAGAACGGACATTCAGTACTTC.

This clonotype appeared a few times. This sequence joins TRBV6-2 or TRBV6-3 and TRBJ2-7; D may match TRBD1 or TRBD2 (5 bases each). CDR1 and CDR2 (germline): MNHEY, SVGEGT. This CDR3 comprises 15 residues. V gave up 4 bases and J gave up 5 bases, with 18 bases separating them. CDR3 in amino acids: CASSFNTPRGDEQYF. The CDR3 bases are TGTGCCAGCAGTTTTAATACCCCTAGAGGGGACGAGCAGTACTTC.

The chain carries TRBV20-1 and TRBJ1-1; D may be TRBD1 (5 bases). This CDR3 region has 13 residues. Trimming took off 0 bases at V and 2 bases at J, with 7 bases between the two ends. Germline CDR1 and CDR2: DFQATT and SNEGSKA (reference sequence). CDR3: CSARDWTNTEAFF. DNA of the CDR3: TGCAGTGCTAGAGATTGGACAAACACTGAAGCTTTCTTT.

The CDR3 sequence: CASSLLGRALETQYF. The CDR3 DNA reads TGTGCCAGCAGCTTGCTAGGAAGGGCTTTGGAGACCCAGTACTTC. The chain combines TRBV5-5 with TRBJ2-5; D not resolved. V was shortened by 1 base and J by 5 bases, with 15 bases between the two germline ends. Germline assignment: CDR1 SGHKS and CDR2 YYEKEE (reference sequence). The CDR3 is 15 amino acids.

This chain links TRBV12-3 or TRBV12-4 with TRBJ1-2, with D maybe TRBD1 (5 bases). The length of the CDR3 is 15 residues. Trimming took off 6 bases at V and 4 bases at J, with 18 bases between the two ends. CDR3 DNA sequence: TGTGCCAGCAGCCCTGCGGGGGAGGTCAGCTATGGCTACACCTTC. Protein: CASSPAGEVSYGYTF.

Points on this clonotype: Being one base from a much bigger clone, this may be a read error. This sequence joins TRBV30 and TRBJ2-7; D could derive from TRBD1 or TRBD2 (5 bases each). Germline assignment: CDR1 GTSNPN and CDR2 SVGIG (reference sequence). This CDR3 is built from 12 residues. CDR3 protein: CARSEGPGEQYF. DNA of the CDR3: TGTGCCCGGAGTGAGGGGCCGGGGGAGCAGTACTTC.